This T cell receptor (beta chain) was captured by sequencing in a study of a mutant IDH1 vaccine in newly diagnosed glioma (dated by TCRdb to about 2021). Regarding the complete study: Vaccination began 4-6 weeks after radiotherapy alone, or alongside temozolomide cycles in the chemotherapy-containing groups. Of the approximately 33 treated patients, approximately 62% were male and approximately 38% were female, and the mean age was around 40 years. Prior to enrollment, standard therapy consisting of radiotherapy alone, temozolomide alone, or radiochemotherapy with temozolomide had been administered to patients, with the combination being received by most patients. Visit V12 was the week-35 safety follow-up and visit V13 was the week-47 end of study. Peripheral blood was drawn at six visits: V03 (baseline), V05, V07, V10, V12 and V13. Longitudinal TCRB deep sequencing was performed for around 23 treated patients wherever samples were available for exploratory analyses.

This clone has only a few counts. What this receptor recognizes is not known. No base quality values were provided; no much bigger clone lies one nucleotide off. The time point label of this sample denotes: week 47, end of study. A 20-mer mutant IDH1 peptide at 300 micrograms in Montanide made up each vaccine dose, which was injected subcutaneously together with topical imiquimod. Across visits V03 through V10, patients got a total of eight vaccinations, given in weeks 1, 3, 5, 7, 11, 15, 19 and 23. The donors had newly diagnosed IDH1-mutant astrocytomas of WHO grade 3 or 4 that showed loss of nuclear ATRX. The samples were drawn from NOA16, a multicentre, single-arm, open-label phase I trial in Germany that tested a mutant IDH1 peptide vaccine in humans for the first time. Genomic DNA for TCRB sequencing was extracted from EDTA blood using the DNeasy Blood and Tissue Kit. Study-wide findings and limitations: The authors noted that analyses of patient blood samples could not be reproduced because of sample limitations. Immune responses induced by the vaccine were seen in roughly 95% of patients across multiple MHC alleles. Selection of PBMC samples for TCRB deep sequencing was based on availability. Pseudoprogression appeared unrelated to alterations in the top peripheral T cell clonotypes detected by TCRB sequencing.

Receptor amplification or capture employed the immunoSEQ multiplex PCR assay. The hsTCRB Kit was used according to the manufacturer's protocol to amplify rearranged TCR beta chain sequences. Sequencing of TCRB libraries was carried out on an Illumina MiSeq. Under the source paper's analysis protocol: The kit vendor's proprietary platform handled demultiplexing, trimming and gene mapping. In TCRdb, the immuneACCESS table is reduced to in-frame sequences with V and J assigned. These tables do not hold every clone; where another copy was compared, an unresolved V gene accounts for under half, and the others remain unexplained. For V, J and clone size, that table is used; D and trimming come from the DNA. For this sample the table gives about 94,000 clones, of which roughly nine tenths were detected only once. The ten top clones hold 0.7% to 0.95% of the sample. There are 13 amino acids in the CDR3, from cysteine to phenylalanine inclusive. Only CDR3 DNA remains: 39 bases, in frame from the first base. A distance of 8 bases separates the germline ends of V and J, which lose 3 bases and 3 bases respectively. Reading the germline V gene gives CDR1 MNHNS and CDR2 SASEGT.

Sequenced here: PBMCs, sampled from a glioma patient whose treatment included an IDH1 peptide vaccine. The TCR comes from a woman aged 50 to 65 with glioma. Recombination joined TRBV6-1 with TRBJ1-2; no D segment can be confidently identified. The nucleotides are TGTGCCAGCAGTGATAAGGAATACTATGGCTACACCTTC. It translates as CASSDKEYYGYTF.